The entry below describes one TCR beta chain. Its antigen is unidentified. The data derive from a study of T cell repertoires in cytomegalovirus infection. Whole-study context: Both CMV infection and a matching HLA type were indicated by public TCR beta signatures.

Germline V CDR1 and CDR2: SGHAT, FQDESV (reference sequence). The CDR3 runs 14 residues. V shed 2 bases and J shed 3 bases, with 11 bases lying between them. TCRdb redid the calling of the reads with MiXCR, one entry per CDR3 protein. Found here are about 450,000 distinct CDR3 sequences, roughly 31% of them singletons; the top ten hold roughly 13%. Study conclusions and caveats: Identification of carriers of CMV plus the relevant HLA was performed using cumulative public TCR beta family frequency. Clonotype analysis showed dominance of the ex vivo response by HLA-C-restricted CMV-specific TCR beta clonotypes.

The chain couples TRBV11-1 to TRBJ2-7; D may match TRBD1 or TRBD2 (5 bases each). Sequenced: PBMCs. The receptor comes from a human donor in good health (CMV status not recorded). Some clones in this sample may be carry-over from other donors' samples. CDR3 DNA: TGTGCCAGCAGCTTAATGGGGACGGACTACGAGCAGTACTTC. The encoded protein is CASSLMGTDYEQYF. Filled out from reference TRBV11-1 and TRBJ2-7, the complete variable domain reads EAEVAQSPRYKITEKSQAVAFWCDPISGHATLYWYRQILGQGPELLVQFQDESVVDDSQLPKDRFSAERLKGVDSTLKIQPAELGDSAMYLCASSLMGTDYEQYFGPGTRLTVT.